Shown below are 31 T cell receptor beta chains from a single sample sequenced in a study of T-cell memory formation after mild COVID-19. Each CDR3 protein is one row after TCRdb ran MiXCR on the 5' RACE reads. Of fewer than 650,000 distinct CDR3 sequences listed, about 20% are singletons. Sequencing was carried out using PBMCs or a T cell subset sorted from them (not recorded which). The receptors derive from an adult woman who had mild COVID-19 (a few samples of this study predate the infection). Cell type and time point are not known.

The CDR3 sequence is CASSFFMADQETQYF. CDR3 DNA sequence: TGTGCCAGCAGCTTCTTTATGGCGGACCAAGAGACCCAGTACTTC. The J gene is TRBJ2-5, the V gene TRBV7-8; the D is unclear. The CDR3 extends over 15 amino acids. Trimming removed 3 bases at V and 0 bases at J, with 11 bases between. In germline, CDR1 is SGHVS, CDR2 FQNEAQ.

This chain joins TRBV24-1 and TRBJ2-3; the D gene could be TRBD1 or TRBD2 (5 bases each). The CDR3 runs to 14 residues. Germline V gene sequence: CDR1 KGHDR, CDR2 SFDVKD. Deletions cut 2 bases from V and 8 bases from J, with 13 bases between. The CDR3 region has the DNA TGTGCCACCAGTGATTCGGCATGGGGGAGTACGCAGTATTTT. Its translation: CATSDSAWGSTQYF.

This clonotype was seen a handful of times. The chain recombines TRBV29-1 with TRBJ2-5; no clear D. V lost 8 bases and J 2 bases, leaving 12 bases between the germline ends. Germline CDR1 SQVTM, CDR2 ANQGSEA. The CDR3 sequence is 12 residues long. The CDR3 sequence is CSTRDGQETQYF. The CDR3 DNA follows: TGCAGCACTCGCGACGGTCAAGAGACCCAGTACTTC.

This clonotype has only a few counts. The V gene is TRBV7-2, the J gene TRBJ2-7, with TRBD1 matching over 8 bases. With 5 bases clipped from V and 2 bases from J, the junction kept 8 bases outside the gene matches. This CDR3 has 15 residues. The V gene's germline CDR1 is SGHTA and CDR2 FQGNSA. CDR3 sequence: CASSTRTGSAYEQYF. In DNA form, the CDR3 reads TGTGCCAGCAGCACCCGGACAGGGAGCGCCTACGAGCAGTACTTC.

This clonotype showed up just once. The J gene is TRBJ1-2, the V gene TRBV20-1; D ambiguous. The CDR3 has 13 residues. V was pared by 2 bases and J by 1 base, with 8 bases between. Germline lookup yields CDR1 DFQATT and CDR2 SNEGSKA (reference sequence). The CDR3 sequence is CSARWKNNYGYTF. CDR3 bases: TGCAGTGCTAGATGGAAAAATAACTATGGCTACACCTTC.

This chain connects TRBV7-6 to TRBJ1-1; 8 bases fit TRBD1. The CDR3 spans 16 residues. Germline loops: CDR1 SGHVS, CDR2 FNYEAQ. The V gene end was trimmed by 2 bases and the J gene end by 4 bases; junction bases not matched to a gene: 9. CDR3 residues: CASSLIVGQGGTEAFF. The DNA of the CDR3 is TGTGCCAGCAGCTTAATCGTCGGACAGGGAGGCACTGAAGCTTTCTTT.

This clonotype was recorded a few times. The gene calls are TRBV29-1 and TRBJ2-1, with 11 bases aligning to TRBD2. V lost 7 bases and J lost 4; bases outside the gene matches: 9. The length of the CDR3 is 15 residues. Germline assignment: CDR1 SQVTM and CDR2 ANQGSEA. CDR3 nucleotides: TGCAGCGGTAGCGGGAGGGGTTCGGGTTACAATGAGCAGTTCTTC. It codes for CSGSGRGSGYNEQFF.

This chain links TRBV7-3 with TRBJ2-5; D not resolved. The CDR3 sequence is 15 residues long. CDR1 SGHTA and CDR2 FQGTGA come from the germline V gene. Trimming removed 1 base from V and 5 bases from J, with 14 bases in between. CDR3 amino acids: CASSLNSLVRETQYF. CDR3 bases: TGTGCCAGCAGCTTAAATTCCCTAGTTAGGGAGACCCAGTACTTC.

V gene TRBV4-3 combines with J gene TRBJ2-3; D gene unclear. The CDR3 has 16 amino acids. V lost 3 bases, J lost 2 bases, and 15 bases lay in between. Germline CDR1 and CDR2: LGHNA and YSLEER. The CDR3, as DNA: TGCGCCAGCAGCCAGCGACCCCCCGGTGACACAGATACGCAGTATTTT. This encodes CASSQRPPGDTDTQYF.

This chain joins TRBV5-1 and TRBJ1-1, with TRBD1 matching over 7 bases. Germline V gene data show CDR1 as SGHRS and CDR2 as YFSETQ. Trimming cost V 4 bases and J 1 base; bases outside gene matches: 10. The CDR3 covers 16 residues. CDR3 sequence: CASSKRTGQRNTEAFF. CDR3 coding DNA: TGCGCCAGCAGCAAACGAACGGGACAGAGGAACACTGAAGCTTTCTTT.

The chain employs TRBV7-9 and TRBJ2-2, with TRBD1 matching over 7 bases. Germline trimming cut 5 bases from V and 5 bases from J; bases unmatched to any gene: 14. The CDR3 length is 17 residues. Germline CDR1 is SEHNR and CDR2 is FQNEAQ (reference sequence). The chain's CDR3 is CASSPYRKGASTGELFF. The CDR3 DNA follows: TGTGCCAGCAGCCCATACAGGAAGGGGGCGAGTACCGGGGAGCTGTTTTTT.

CDR3 DNA: TGTGCCAGCTCCTGGAGTCGGTGGAGGGCAGATACCCAAGAGACCCAGTACTTC. It yields the protein CASSWSRWRADTQETQYF. V is TRBV2 and J is TRBJ2-5; a weak D match, TRBD2 (6 bases). V lost 8 bases to trimming and J lost 1 base, with 26 bases between them. There are 18 residues in the CDR3. Germline assignment: CDR1 SNHLY and CDR2 FYNNEI.

The sample holds one count of this clonotype. At one end the junction does not follow the germline gene, possibly because of a read error. The J gene is TRBJ2-3, the V gene TRBV29-1; D is tentatively TRBD1 or TRBD2 (6 bases each). Germline V CDR1 and CDR2: SQVTM, ANQGSEA. The CDR3 spans 14 residues. The CDR3 region is CSVVQGLTYRTKYF. The CDR3 region has the DNA TGCAGCGTGGTACAGGGACTTACCTATCGTACGAAGTATTTT.

The V gene is TRBV7-6, the J gene TRBJ2-7; D gene uncertain. Trimming stripped 4 bases from V and 2 bases from J, with 12 bases between. The germline V gene has CDR1 SGHVS and CDR2 FNYEAQ. The CDR3 has 14 residues. This CDR3 reads CASSSLDITYEQYF. The CDR3 nucleotides are TGTGCCAGCAGCTCCCTAGACATTACCTACGAGCAGTACTTC.

This chain links TRBV30 with TRBJ1-3, with D perhaps matching TRBD1 (5 bases). Trimming left V 1 base short and J 4 bases short, with 14 bases between. Germline-derived CDR1 and CDR2 are GTSNPN and SVGIG (reference sequence). The CDR3 is 15 residues long. The CDR3 reads CAWSARGTLGNTIYF. DNA for the CDR3: TGTGCCTGGAGTGCCCGAGGGACTTTAGGAAACACCATATATTTT.

The genes are TRBV15 and TRBJ1-2; D might be TRBD1 (5 bases). The CDR3 loop spans 16 amino acids. Germline assignment: CDR1 LNHNV and CDR2 YYDKDF (reference sequence). The V and J ends lost 5 bases and 7 bases respectively, with 23 bases between them. The CDR3 coding sequence is TGTGCCACCAGCGGATCCCCCCGCGGCGGGGGATCTGGCTACACCTTC. Translated: CATSGSPRGGGSGYTF.

The genes are TRBV15 and TRBJ1-2; tentative D call: TRBD1 (6 bases). Between the trimmed V and J ends, which lost 4 bases and 5 bases, there was a span of 14 bases. Per germline, CDR1 LNHNV and CDR2 YYDKDF (reference sequence). The CDR3 totals 14 residues. Here the CDR3 reads CATSKQGYVYGYTF. In DNA, the CDR3 is TGTGCCACCAGCAAACAGGGATATGTTTATGGCTACACCTTC.

This chain connects TRBV15 to TRBJ2-5; 9 bases map to TRBD1. Germline values: CDR1 LNHNV, CDR2 YYDKDF (reference sequence). Trimming cost V 1 base and J 1 base; bases outside gene matches: 7. The CDR3 contains 17 residues. The CDR3 loop reads CATSRGSQGAGQETQYF. CDR3 DNA sequence: TGTGCCACCAGCAGAGGTTCACAGGGGGCGGGCCAAGAGACCCAGTACTTC.

This chain uses TRBV20-1 with TRBJ2-3, with D perhaps TRBD2 (7 bases). This CDR3 is built from 17 residues. Per germline, CDR1 DFQATT and CDR2 SNEGSKA (reference sequence). V gave up 5 bases and J gave up 2 bases, with 23 bases separating them. In nucleotides, the CDR3 is TGCAGTGCTGCTCGGGGGGCCACGCACTTCATCACAGATACGCAGTATTTT. Protein sequence: CSAARGATHFITDTQYF.

This clonotype was counted once. This rearrangement joins TRBV19 to TRBJ1-1; D not resolved. The CDR3 totals 17 residues. V shed 0 bases and J shed 1 base, with 15 bases lying between them. Looked up from germline, CDR1 is LNHDA and CDR2 is SQIVND (reference sequence). The CDR3 nucleotides read TGTGCCAGTAGTATAGATGGGAGGACTTTGGAGAACACTGAAGCTTTCTTT. Residues: CASSIDGRTLENTEAFF.

This clonotype was seen at least ten times. V usage is TRBV29-1 and J usage is TRBJ2-3, with 9 bases fitting TRBD2. The CDR3 spans 14 residues. The germline CDR1 and CDR2 sequences are SQVTM and ANQGSEA. The V segment lost 7 bases and the J segment 2 bases; nucleotides outside the gene matches: 7. The CDR3 spells CSALTSGNTDTQYF. The CDR3 DNA reads TGCAGCGCTTTGACTAGCGGAAACACAGATACGCAGTATTTT.

The chain couples TRBV5-6 to TRBJ2-7, with D perhaps matching TRBD1 (6 bases). The CDR3 is 17 amino acids. From germline, CDR1 is SGHDT and CDR2 YYEEEE. V was trimmed by 0 bases and J by 7 bases, leaving 23 bases between them. This chain's CDR3 is CASSLGGWGGQWWEQYF. The CDR3 coding sequence is TGTGCCAGCAGCTTGGGCGGGTGGGGCGGACAGTGGTGGGAGCAGTACTTC. Full variable domain (outside the CDR3, taken from reference TRBV5-6 and TRBJ2-7): DAGVTQSPTHLIKTRGQQVTLRCSPKSGHDTVSWYQQALGQGPQFIFQYYEEEERQRGNFPDRFSGHQFPNYSSELNVNALLLGDSALYLCASSLGGWGGQWWEQYFGPGTRLTVT.

The genes are TRBV12-3 or TRBV12-4 and TRBJ2-7; 8 bases agree with TRBD1. The CDR3 is 15 amino acids. Trimming at V came to 7 bases and at J to 6 bases, leaving 14 bases not matched to a gene. CDR3 nucleotide sequence: TGTGCCAGCACCAATGACGGACAGGGAAGTGGCGAGCAGTACTTC. Its translation: CASTNDGQGSGEQYF.

The V gene is TRBV12-3 or TRBV12-4, the J gene TRBJ2-5, with TRBD2 matching over 12 bases. The trim removed 5 bases at V and 1 base at J, leaving 5 bases unmatched. The CDR3 length is 16 residues. In DNA, the CDR3 is TGTGCCAGCAGTCTACTAGCGGGAGGAGGCCAAGAGACCCAGTACTTC. Amino acids: CASSLLAGGGQETQYF.

The V and J genes are TRBV7-9 and TRBJ1-1; 9 nucleotides match TRBD1. V lost 3 bases and J lost 5; bases outside the gene matches: 7. The CDR3 loop spans 15 amino acids. Germline lookup yields CDR1 SEHNR and CDR2 FQNEAQ (reference sequence). For the CDR3, the DNA is TGTGCCAGCAGCTTCCCGGGACAGGGATGGACTGAAGCTTTCTTT. Protein sequence: CASSFPGQGWTEAFF.

This clonotype was seen a handful of times. This sequence joins TRBV11-3 and TRBJ2-7; D is perhaps TRBD2 (5 bases). The V end lost 2 bases, the J end lost 5 bases, and 22 bases lay between the germline ends. CDR3 length: 17 residues. Germline CDR1 SGHNT, CDR2 YENEEA. The DNA for the CDR3 is TGTGCCAGCAGCTTAAAATTTACGTCGGGGTCCTCGGACGAGCAGTACTTC. It translates to CASSLKFTSGSSDEQYF.

The chain has TRBV11-2 and TRBJ2-4, with D possibly being TRBD1 or TRBD2 (5 bases each). Trimming cost V 4 bases and J 8 bases, with 12 bases left between them. The CDR3 contains 13 residues. Germline lookup yields CDR1 SGHAT and CDR2 FQNNGV. Here the CDR3 DNA reads TGTGCCAGCAGCTGGGGGAACGGGGACATTCAGTACTTC. As protein: CASSWGNGDIQYF.

The rearrangement joins TRBV9 to TRBJ2-4, with a tentative D call TRBD2 (6 bases). Deletions cut 4 bases from V and 6 bases from J, with 14 bases between. This CDR3 has 14 amino acids. CDR1 is SGDLS, CDR2 YYNGEE, per germline. CDR3 sequence (DNA): TGTGCCAGCAGCATGGGACTGTCAGGAAACATTCAGTACTTC. Translated: CASSMGLSGNIQYF.

V and J are TRBV5-1 and TRBJ2-7; 8 nucleotides agree with TRBD1. The CDR3 contains 14 residues. With V trimmed by 4 bases and J by 6 bases, 9 bases remained unmatched. The germline gives CDR1 SGHRS, CDR2 YFSETQ. DNA of the CDR3: TGCGCCAGCAGCCAGGGGGCAGGGTGGAGCGAGCAGTACTTC. It yields the protein CASSQGAGWSEQYF.

This clonotype was counted ten times or more. Relative to the germline gene, one junction end is altered; a read error may explain this. This chain connects TRBV7-9 to TRBJ2-1, with TRBD2 identical over 13 bases. The CDR3 has 14 residues. The germline V gene encodes CDR1 SEHNR and CDR2 FQNEAQ (reference sequence). CDR3 loop: CASSLPGLAGLKLF. The CDR3 coding sequence is TGTGCCAGCAGCTTACCGGGACTAGCGGGATTAAAGCTCTTC.

This clonotype was counted many times. For the CDR3, the DNA is TGTGCCAGCAACTCTGGGGACAGCACCTACGAGCAGTACTTC. Its protein product is CASNSGDSTYEQYF. The rearrangement uses TRBV12-3 or TRBV12-4 and TRBJ2-7, with 7 bases aligning to TRBD1. Trimming at V came to 7 bases and at J to 2 bases, leaving 8 bases not matched to a gene. The CDR3 spans 14 residues.